Presented here are 3 T cell receptor beta chains from one specimen sequenced in a study of blood T cell repertoires in COVID-19. The assay was immunoSEQ multiplex PCR, and TCRdb's table has in-frame clones only and misses some. The data hold about 220,000 clones, with 65% to 90% observed a single time. Material: peripheral blood. These receptors came from a human donor in a cohort sampled during active COVID-19.

The V call is TRBV5-6, the J call TRBJ2-1; TRBD2 agrees at 9 bases. Germline V lookup: CDR1 SGHDT, CDR2 YYEEEE. V lost 0 bases to trimming and J lost 10 bases; unmatched junction nucleotides: 8. CDR3 length equals 15 residues. In DNA, the CDR3 is TGTGCCAGCAGCTTGGGGTATTTAGCGGGAGAAGAGCAGTTCTTC. Translating gives CASSLGYLAGEEQFF.

The rearrangement links TRBV6-6 to TRBJ1-5, with D unresolved. Germline lookup yields CDR1 MNHNY and CDR2 SVGAGI (reference sequence). Trimming took 6 bases from V and 7 from J, leaving 13 bases between them. CDR3 length equals 13 residues. The CDR3 sequence: CASSPRGVQPQHF. The DNA for the CDR3 is TGTGCCAGCAGCCCCCGCGGGGTGCAGCCCCAGCATTTT.

This chain joins TRBV9 and TRBJ2-3; maybe TRBD2 (6 bases). V was cut by 2 bases and J by 6 bases, with 13 bases left in between. Germline loops: CDR1 SGDLS, CDR2 YYNGEE. This CDR3 region has 14 residues. CDR3: CASSVGGISDTQYF. CDR3 bases: TGTGCCAGCAGCGTGGGCGGGATTAGCGATACGCAGTATTTT.